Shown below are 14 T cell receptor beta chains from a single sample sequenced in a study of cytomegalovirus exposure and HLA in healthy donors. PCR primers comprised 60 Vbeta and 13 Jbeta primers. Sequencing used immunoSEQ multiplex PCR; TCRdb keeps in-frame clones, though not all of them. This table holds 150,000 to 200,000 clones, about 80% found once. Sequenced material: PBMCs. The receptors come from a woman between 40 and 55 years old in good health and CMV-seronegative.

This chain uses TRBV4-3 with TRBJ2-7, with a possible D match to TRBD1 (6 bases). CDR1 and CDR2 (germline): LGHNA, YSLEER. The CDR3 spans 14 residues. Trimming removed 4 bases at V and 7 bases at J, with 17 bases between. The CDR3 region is CASSPQGHPGEQYF. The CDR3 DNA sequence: TGCGCCAGCAGCCCCCAGGGACACCCTGGGGAGCAGTACTTC.

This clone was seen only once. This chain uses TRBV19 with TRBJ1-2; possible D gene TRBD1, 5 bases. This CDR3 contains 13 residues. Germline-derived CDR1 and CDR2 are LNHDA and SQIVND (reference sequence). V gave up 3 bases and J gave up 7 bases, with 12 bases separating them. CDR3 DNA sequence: TGTGCCAGTAGTATTCCGGGGGTTGGTGGCTACACCTTC. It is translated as CASSIPGVGGYTF.

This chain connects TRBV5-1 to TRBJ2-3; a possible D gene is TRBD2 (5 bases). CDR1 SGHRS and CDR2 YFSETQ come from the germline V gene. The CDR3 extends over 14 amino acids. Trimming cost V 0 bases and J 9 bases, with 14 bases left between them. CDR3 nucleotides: TGCGCCAGCAGCTTGGTACTGGAGAGAGGGACGCAGTATTTT. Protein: CASSLVLERGTQYF.

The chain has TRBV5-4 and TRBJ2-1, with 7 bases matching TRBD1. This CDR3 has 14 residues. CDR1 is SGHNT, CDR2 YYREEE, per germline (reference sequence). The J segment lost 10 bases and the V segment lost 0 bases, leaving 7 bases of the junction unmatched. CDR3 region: CASSLDTGEWEQFF. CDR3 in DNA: TGTGCCAGCAGCTTGGATACAGGGGAGTGGGAGCAGTTCTTC. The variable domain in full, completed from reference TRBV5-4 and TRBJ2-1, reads ETGVTQSPTHLIKTRGQQVTLRCSSQSGHNTVSWYQQALGQGPQFIFQYYREEENGRGNFPPRFSGLQFPNYSSELNVNALELDDSALYLCASSLDTGEWEQFFGPGTRLTVL.

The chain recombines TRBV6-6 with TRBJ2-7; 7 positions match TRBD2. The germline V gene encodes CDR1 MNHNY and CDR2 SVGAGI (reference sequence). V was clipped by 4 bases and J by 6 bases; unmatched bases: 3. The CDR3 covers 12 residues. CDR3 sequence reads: CASSWTSGEQYF. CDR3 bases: TGTGCCAGCAGTTGGACTAGTGGCGAGCAGTACTTC.

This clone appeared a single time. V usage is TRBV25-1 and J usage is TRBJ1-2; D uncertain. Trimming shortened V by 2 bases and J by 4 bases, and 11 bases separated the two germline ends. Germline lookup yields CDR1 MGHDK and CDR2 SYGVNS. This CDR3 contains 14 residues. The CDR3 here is CASSEPGRTYGYTF. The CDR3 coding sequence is TGTGCCAGCAGTGAACCTGGCAGAACCTATGGCTACACCTTC.

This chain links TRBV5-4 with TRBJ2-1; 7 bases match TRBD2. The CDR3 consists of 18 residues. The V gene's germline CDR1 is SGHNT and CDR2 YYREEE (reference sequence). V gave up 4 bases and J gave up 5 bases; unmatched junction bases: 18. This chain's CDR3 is CASSRRGEGLKGDNEQFF. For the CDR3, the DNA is TGTGCCAGCAGCCGACGGGGGGAGGGCCTTAAAGGAGACAATGAGCAGTTCTTC.

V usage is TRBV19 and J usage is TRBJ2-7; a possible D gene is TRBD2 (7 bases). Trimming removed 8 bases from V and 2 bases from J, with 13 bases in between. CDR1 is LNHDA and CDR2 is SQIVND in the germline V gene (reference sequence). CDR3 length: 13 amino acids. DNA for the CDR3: TGTGCCAGTCAAGGCGGGGGCGCCTACGAGCAGTACTTC. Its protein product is CASQGGGAYEQYF.

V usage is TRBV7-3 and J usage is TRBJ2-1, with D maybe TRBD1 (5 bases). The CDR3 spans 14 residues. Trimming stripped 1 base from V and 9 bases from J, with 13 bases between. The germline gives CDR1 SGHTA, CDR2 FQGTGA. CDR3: CASSLSPSGPEQFF. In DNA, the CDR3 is TGTGCCAGCAGCTTAAGTCCCTCAGGGCCTGAGCAGTTCTTC.

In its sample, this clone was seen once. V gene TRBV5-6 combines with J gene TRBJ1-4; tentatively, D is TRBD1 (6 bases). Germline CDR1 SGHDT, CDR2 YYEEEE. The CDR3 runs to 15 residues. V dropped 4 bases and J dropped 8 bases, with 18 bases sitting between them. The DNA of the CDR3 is TGTGCCAGCAGCGTCGGAACAGGGTTGGACGAAAAACTGTTTTTT. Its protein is CASSVGTGLDEKLFF.

CDR3 nucleotides: TGCGCCAGCAGCCAAGTCTCTGTTATCTATGGCTACACCTTC. Translating it yields CASSQVSVIYGYTF. The chain uses TRBV4-1 and TRBJ1-2; no reliable D call. The V end was cut by 1 base, the J end by 4 bases, with 10 bases between. Germline assignment: CDR1 MGHRA and CDR2 YSYEKL. The CDR3 contains 14 residues.

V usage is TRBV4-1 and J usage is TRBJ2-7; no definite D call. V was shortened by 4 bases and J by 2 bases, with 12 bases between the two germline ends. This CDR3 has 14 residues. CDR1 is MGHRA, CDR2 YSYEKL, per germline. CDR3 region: CASSLFSEPYEQYF. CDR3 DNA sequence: TGCGCCAGCAGCCTTTTTAGTGAGCCCTACGAGCAGTACTTC.

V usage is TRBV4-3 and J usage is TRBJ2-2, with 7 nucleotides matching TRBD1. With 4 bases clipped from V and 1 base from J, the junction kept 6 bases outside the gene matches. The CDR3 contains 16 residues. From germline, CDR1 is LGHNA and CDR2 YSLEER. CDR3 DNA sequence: TGCGCCAGCAGCCTCCAAAACAGGGGGAACACCGGGGAGCTGTTTTTT. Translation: CASSLQNRGNTGELFF.

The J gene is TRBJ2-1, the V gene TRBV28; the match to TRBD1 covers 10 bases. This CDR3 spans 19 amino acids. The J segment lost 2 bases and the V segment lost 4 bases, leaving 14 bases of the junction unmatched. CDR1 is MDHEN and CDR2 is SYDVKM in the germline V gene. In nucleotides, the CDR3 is TGTGCCAGCAGTTCCCCGGGACAGGGGTTGGCAGGGGCCTACAATGAGCAGTTCTTC. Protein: CASSSPGQGLAGAYNEQFF.